These 29 T cell receptor beta chains came from one sample sequenced in a study of blood T cells in healthy people across ages. Together with a sample-barcoded 5' primer, a J-beta primer mix was included in a second PCR lasting about 7 to 11 cycles. One entry per CDR3 protein, called by TCRdb with MiXCR from the 5' RACE reads. The table lists 600,000 to 800,000 distinct CDR3 sequences, roughly half of them singletons. The sequencing sample was made of blood. All receptors derive from an elderly woman in good health.

This clonotype has more than one count but fewer than ten. V usage is TRBV15 and J usage is TRBJ1-4, with unresolved D. CDR3 size: 14 residues. Germline V gives CDR1 LNHNV, CDR2 YYDKDF (reference sequence). Trimming removed 0 bases at V and 4 bases at J, with 6 bases between. The CDR3 region has the DNA TGTGCCACCAGCAGAGATCTCAGTAATGAAAAACTGTTTTTT. Translating gives CATSRDLSNEKLFF. The complete variable domain, with remaining parts taken from reference TRBV15 and TRBJ1-4, reads DAMVIQNPRYQVTQFGKPVTLSCSQTLNHNVMYWYQQKSSQAPKLLFHYYDKDFNNEADTPDNFQSRRPNTSFCFLDIRSPGLGDTAMYLCATSRDLSNEKLFFGSGTQLSVL.

DNA for the CDR3: TGTGCCAGCAGCCAGACAGGGTATGAGCAGTTCTTC. Translation gives CASSQTGYEQFF. The J gene is TRBJ2-1, the V gene TRBV7-6, with TRBD1 matching 7 bases. The ends lost 5 bases at V and 8 bases at J; junction bases unmatched: 3. The V gene's germline CDR1 is SGHVS and CDR2 FNYEAQ. This CDR3 has 12 residues.

This chain connects TRBV7-9 to TRBJ2-1, with 9 bases identical to TRBD1. The assigned J gene may be wrong: the sequence end matches TRBJ2-7 better. The germline CDR1 and CDR2 sequences are SEHNR and FQNEAQ (reference sequence). The length of the CDR3 is 18 residues. DNA of the CDR3: TGTGCCAGCAGCTTAGAGCGAGGGACAGGGCAGGGGAACAATGAGCAGTACTTC. This sequence encodes CASSLERGTGQGNNEQYF.

The chain uses TRBV7-9 and TRBJ2-7; D is possibly TRBD2 (6 bases). The CDR3 spans 16 residues. The germline V gene encodes CDR1 SEHNR and CDR2 FQNEAQ (reference sequence). Trimming cost V 1 base and J 3 bases, with 16 bases left between them. In DNA form, the CDR3 reads TGTGCCAGCAGCTTAGTTACCGGCGGGGTAGACTACGAGCAGTACTTC. Amino acid sequence: CASSLVTGGVDYEQYF.

V gene TRBV6-5 combines with J gene TRBJ1-4, with D unclear. Germline lookup yields CDR1 MNHEY and CDR2 SVGAGI. CDR3 length equals 14 residues. Deletions cut 6 bases from V and 6 bases from J, with 14 bases between. CDR3 DNA sequence: TGTGCCAGCAGGCCAAGAAGTGACGATGAAAAACTGTTTTTT. Amino acids: CASRPRSDDEKLFF.

This clonotype was seen many times. This rearrangement joins TRBV7-9 to TRBJ2-3; a possible D gene is TRBD2 (6 bases). CDR3 size: 15 residues. The V end lost 8 bases, the J end lost 0 bases, and 15 bases lay between the germline ends. Per the germline V gene, CDR1 is SEHNR and CDR2 is FQNEAQ (reference sequence). The CDR3 sequence is CASSLRAGSTDTQYF. CDR3 DNA sequence: TGTGCCAGCTCCCTCCGGGCGGGGAGCACAGATACGCAGTATTTT.

Concerning this clonotype itself: This sequence may be a read error, since a much larger clone differs from it by one base. J is TRBJ2-1 and V is TRBV27; 9 bases map to TRBD2. Germline V gives CDR1 MNHEY, CDR2 SMNVEV (reference sequence). The CDR3 is 15 residues long. After removal of 2 bases from V and 10 bases from J, the junction contained 9 bases not matched to a gene. The CDR3 sequence is CASSLVGLAPYEQFF. The CDR3, as DNA: TGTGCCAGCAGTTTAGTGGGACTAGCCCCCTACGAGCAGTTCTTC.

This clonotype was picked up a small number of times. The rearrangement links TRBV15 to TRBJ2-3, with a tentative D call TRBD1 (6 bases). The V gene's germline CDR1 is LNHNV and CDR2 YYDKDF (reference sequence). This CDR3 is built from 15 residues. Trimming took 3 bases from V and 5 from J, leaving 15 bases between them. CDR3 DNA sequence: TGTGCCACCAGCAGGGGGGCAGGGTTAAGAGATACGCAGTATTTT. Translation gives CATSRGAGLRDTQYF.

On this clonotype: This may stem from a read error, because a much larger clone lies one nucleotide away. The chain recombines TRBV20-1 with TRBJ2-1; TRBD1 agrees at 11 bases. Trimming at V came to 5 bases and at J to 13 bases, leaving 10 bases not matched to a gene. Germline-derived CDR1 and CDR2 are DFQATT and SNEGSKA (reference sequence). This CDR3 is built from 13 residues. CDR3 coding DNA: TGCAGTGCTGCCCGGGACAGGGGGGAGACCCAGTTCTTC. The encoded protein is CSAARDRGETQFF.

On this clonotype: This could be a read error, since a much larger clone is one nucleotide away. The gene calls are TRBV15 and TRBJ2-7; perhaps TRBD2 as D (5 bases). Trimming removed 0 bases at V and 7 bases at J, with 13 bases between. The CDR3 extends over 14 amino acids. Looked up from germline, CDR1 is LNHNV and CDR2 is YYDKDF (reference sequence). The CDR3 protein is CATSRDRGYNEQYF. In DNA form, the CDR3 reads TGTGCCACCAGCAGAGATCGGGGTTACAATGAGCAGTACTTC.

V usage is TRBV7-2 and J usage is TRBJ2-3, with D possibly TRBD2 on 5 matching bases. Germline-derived CDR1 and CDR2 are SGHTA and FQGNSA. The CDR3 has 11 amino acids. V dropped 5 bases and J dropped 11 bases, with 11 bases sitting between them. CDR3 residues: CASSNRELQYF. The CDR3 nucleotides read TGTGCCAGCAGCAACCGGGAACTGCAGTATTTT.

The V and J genes are TRBV10-3 and TRBJ1-3, with TRBD1 matching over 9 bases. The CDR3 loop spans 16 amino acids. Losses at the gene ends were 6 bases for V and 0 bases for J; bases not matched to a gene: 6. CDR1 and CDR2 (germline): ENHRY, SYGVKD. The CDR3 region is CAISPGQGFSGNTIYF. In nucleotides, the CDR3 is TGTGCCATCAGCCCAGGACAGGGGTTCTCTGGAAACACCATATATTTT.

This clonotype was seen a single time. The chain combines TRBV20-1 with TRBJ1-2; a weak D match, TRBD1 (6 bases). The germline gives CDR1 DFQATT, CDR2 SNEGSKA (reference sequence). The CDR3 is 13 amino acids. Trimming stripped 2 bases from V and 4 bases from J, with 11 bases between. The CDR3 DNA follows: TGCAGTGCTAGAAAGGACAGATCCTATGGCTACACCTTC. Translated: CSARKDRSYGYTF.

This clonotype was counted a few times. The J gene is TRBJ1-5, the V gene TRBV6-5, with a tentative D call TRBD1 (6 bases). Germline-derived CDR1 and CDR2 are MNHEY and SVGAGI. The CDR3 loop spans 17 amino acids. V gave up 6 bases and J gave up 0 bases, with 18 bases separating them. CDR3 loop: CASSYPGQKLSNQPQHF. In DNA, the CDR3 is TGTGCCAGCAGCTACCCTGGACAGAAACTTAGCAATCAGCCCCAGCATTTT.

This clonotype has a count of ten or more. The rearrangement uses TRBV27 and TRBJ1-5, with a tentative D call TRBD1 (6 bases). V was trimmed by 5 bases and J by 6 bases, leaving 11 bases between them. The length of the CDR3 is 13 residues. Germline V lookup: CDR1 MNHEY, CDR2 SMNVEV (reference sequence). This CDR3 reads CASSQQGFQPQHF. The CDR3 nucleotides are TGTGCCAGCAGTCAACAGGGATTTCAGCCCCAGCATTTT.

V gene TRBV11-2 combines with J gene TRBJ1-2, with D hard to call. CDR1 and CDR2 from the germline V gene are SGHAT and FQNNGV. The CDR3 is 16 residues long. Trimming shortened V by 2 bases and J by 0 bases, and 13 bases separated the two germline ends. CDR3 bases: TGTGCCAGCAGCTTAAATTTGGCGGCGGCTAACTATGGCTACACCTTC. Its translation is CASSLNLAAANYGYTF.

This clonotype was detected many times. CDR3 sequence: CASTRDNEQFF. The CDR3 DNA is TGTGCCTCTACGCGGGACAATGAGCAGTTCTTC. The rearrangement uses TRBV4-2 and TRBJ2-1, with a weak D call TRBD2 (5 bases). The CDR3 has 11 residues. V was pared by 11 bases and J by 5 bases, with 10 bases between. Germline V gene sequence: CDR1 LGHNA, CDR2 YNFKEQ.

V and J are TRBV5-1 and TRBJ2-6; maybe TRBD2 (5 bases). Per germline, CDR1 SGHRS and CDR2 YFSETQ. The CDR3 is 20 residues long. V shed 0 bases and J shed 0 bases, with 19 bases lying between them. The CDR3 spells CASSLVEGARLLSGANVLTF. DNA for the CDR3: TGCGCCAGCAGCTTGGTAGAGGGAGCCCGTCTTCTCTCTGGGGCCAACGTCCTGACTTTC.

The chain couples TRBV15 to TRBJ2-3; D is unresolved. CDR3 length equals 16 residues. V was shortened by 5 bases and J by 2 bases, with 17 bases between the two germline ends. Germline V CDR1 and CDR2: LNHNV, YYDKDF (reference sequence). The CDR3 sequence is CATSPVLASSTDTQYF. Here the CDR3 DNA reads TGTGCCACCAGCCCGGTTTTAGCTAGTTCCACAGATACGCAGTATTTT.

Comment on this clonotype: A single base separates this from a much larger clone, so it may be a read error. V is TRBV7-9 and J is TRBJ2-3; 9 positions match TRBD1. Germline-derived CDR1 and CDR2 are SEHNR and FQNEAQ (reference sequence). CDR3 size: 16 residues. V dropped 5 bases and J dropped 4; count of bases not matched to a gene: 10. CDR3 bases: TGTGCCAGCAGCGAACGGGACAGGGTCGAGGCAGATACGCAGTATTTT. Translated: CASSERDRVEADTQYF. Together with reference TRBV7-9 and TRBJ2-3, the CDR3 gives the full variable domain: DTGVSQNPRHKITKRGQNVTFRCDPISEHNRLYWYRQTLGQGPEFLTYFQNEAQLEKSRLLSDRFSAERPKGSFSTLEIQRTEQGDSAMYLCASSERDRVEADTQYFGPGTRLTVL.

The CDR3 DNA follows: TGTGCCAGCCCGAGGGGCAGCGGGGATGCAGATACGCAGTATTTT. Its protein is CASPRGSGDADTQYF. This rearrangement joins TRBV7-9 to TRBJ2-3, with 7 bases identical to TRBD2. V dropped 8 bases and J dropped 4; count of bases not matched to a gene: 12. The CDR3 extends over 15 amino acids. Germline V gene sequence: CDR1 SEHNR, CDR2 FQNEAQ (reference sequence).

This clonotype was observed at least ten times. This chain joins TRBV28 and TRBJ2-3; 7 bases fit TRBD2. Germline lookup yields CDR1 MDHEN and CDR2 SYDVKM. The CDR3 loop spans 14 amino acids. V lost 4 bases to trimming and J lost 4 bases; unmatched junction nucleotides: 5. The CDR3 nucleotides are TGTGCCAGCAGTTCTGCGGGAGACGCAGATACGCAGTATTTT. Amino acids: CASSSAGDADTQYF.

This rearrangement joins TRBV5-1 to TRBJ2-1; D perhaps matches TRBD2 (5 bases). The ends were cut back, 4 bases at V and 9 bases at J, with 14 bases in the middle. This CDR3 is built from 13 residues. Looked up from germline, CDR1 is SGHRS and CDR2 is YFSETQ. CDR3 residues: CASSVVPEGEQFF. The DNA for the CDR3 is TGCGCCAGCAGCGTGGTTCCAGAGGGTGAGCAGTTCTTC.

The sample holds a few counts of this clonotype. The V and J genes are TRBV30 and TRBJ2-2; 8 bases line up with TRBD2. Germline-derived CDR1 and CDR2 are GTSNPN and SVGIG (reference sequence). The CDR3 runs 16 residues. The V gene end was trimmed by 3 bases and the J gene end by 5 bases; junction bases not matched to a gene: 11. CDR3 bases: TGTGCCTGGAGCCCTCATTCGGGACTAGTAACCGGGGAGCTGTTTTTT. Encoded protein: CAWSPHSGLVTGELFF.

The chain employs TRBV6-5 and TRBJ1-4; 8 bases align to TRBD1. Germline trimming cut 8 bases from V and 4 bases from J; bases unmatched to any gene: 6. This CDR3 contains 14 residues. Germline V gene sequence: CDR1 MNHEY, CDR2 SVGAGI. The CDR3 bases are TGTGCCAGCCGCAGGGGGCAAGTTAATGAAAAACTGTTTTTT. Protein: CASRRGQVNEKLFF.

There are a few counts of this clonotype. This chain connects TRBV28 to TRBJ1-2; D might be TRBD1 (6 bases). V was trimmed by 5 bases and J by 8 bases, leaving 12 bases between them. Germline assignment: CDR1 MDHEN and CDR2 SYDVKM. This CDR3 contains 12 residues. Written as DNA, the CDR3 is TGTGCCAGCAGTGGGGACACTCGAGGCTACACCTTC. This gives the protein CASSGDTRGYTF.

The rearrangement joins TRBV3-1 to TRBJ1-5; no firm D call. Per germline, CDR1 LGHDT and CDR2 YNNKEL (reference sequence). With 1 base removed from V and 4 bases from J, the gap between germline ends came to 5 bases. CDR3 length equals 13 residues. The chain's CDR3 is CASSQVANQPQHF. CDR3 coding DNA: TGTGCCAGCAGCCAAGTGGCGAATCAGCCCCAGCATTTT.

This clonotype was recorded many times. This CDR3 reads CASSPGTSGNEQFF. The CDR3 bases are TGTGCCAGCAGCCCGGGGACTAGCGGCAATGAGCAGTTCTTC. The rearrangement links TRBV3-1 to TRBJ2-1, with 11 bases matching TRBD2. The junction had 2 bases not matched to a gene; V was cut back by 4 bases and J by 6 bases. Germline V gene sequence: CDR1 LGHDT, CDR2 YNNKEL (reference sequence). The CDR3 consists of 14 residues.

Of note for this clonotype: This may come from a read error, since a much larger clone is one base off. The chain uses TRBV6-5 and TRBJ2-3; TRBD1 or TRBD2 may be the D gene (6 bases each). V lost 7 bases and J lost 8, with 19 bases in between. The CDR3 sequence is 14 residues long. The germline gives CDR1 MNHEY, CDR2 SVGAGI. The CDR3: CASTQGGSGGTQYF. CDR3 sequence (DNA): TGTGCCAGCACCCAAGGGGGGAGTGGGGGTACGCAGTATTTT.